The clone carrying this TCR beta chain was seen ten or more times. The sample comes from a study of T cells in Graves' hyperthyroidism and ophthalmopathy. This CDR3 spans 13 amino acids. Germline loops: CDR1 SGHRS, CDR2 YFSETQ. With V trimmed by 4 bases and J by 3 bases, 1 base remained unmatched. Amplification targeted TCR beta CDR3 regions from RNA transcripts. The HTBI set primed first-round TCR CDR3 RT-PCR. Each CDR3 protein is one row after TCRdb ran MiXCR on the multiplex PCR reads. The sample holds approximately 500,000 distinct CDR3 sequences, under 60% seen once. Sequencing input: peripheral blood or thyroid tissue (not recorded which). The rearrangement links TRBV5-1 to TRBJ1-1; 9 positions match TRBD1. This sequence was found in a woman aged 18 to 35 with Graves' hyperthyroidism. This CDR3 reads CASSRDRDTEAFF. In DNA form, the CDR3 reads TGCGCCAGCAGCAGGGACAGGGACACTGAAGCTTTCTTT.